This T cell receptor (beta chain) is from a study of T-cell reconstitution after alpha-beta-depleted transplantation in children. Study-level results: Diversity and T-cell counts at one year after transplant derived mostly from new T cells. There were reportedly several hundred expanded graft clones from which alpha-beta T cells came about two months after transplant.

Losses at the gene ends were 4 bases for V and 6 bases for J; bases not matched to a gene: 4. The CDR3 length is 14 residues. Germline loops: CDR1 MDHEN, CDR2 SYDVKM. Unique molecular identifiers featured in how the TCRbeta library was prepared. Using its own MiXCR run on the PCR reads, TCRdb lists one record per CDR3 protein. Of roughly 120,000 distinct CDR3 sequences listed, under 25% are singletons. With respect to this clonotype: The antigen is unknown.

The chain recombines TRBV28 with TRBJ2-1; the match to TRBD2 covers 9 bases. The clonotype comes from a male patient aged 2-10 years who had a stem cell transplant for chronic granulomatous disease, so the T cells may come from the graft donor. Here the sequenced sample was PBMCs, mostly from graft donor cells, taken 180 days after TCRalphabeta/CD19-depleted stem cell transplant. The chain's CDR3 is CASSSIAGVNEQFF. In DNA, the CDR3 is TGTGCCAGCAGTTCCATAGCGGGAGTCAATGAGCAGTTCTTC.